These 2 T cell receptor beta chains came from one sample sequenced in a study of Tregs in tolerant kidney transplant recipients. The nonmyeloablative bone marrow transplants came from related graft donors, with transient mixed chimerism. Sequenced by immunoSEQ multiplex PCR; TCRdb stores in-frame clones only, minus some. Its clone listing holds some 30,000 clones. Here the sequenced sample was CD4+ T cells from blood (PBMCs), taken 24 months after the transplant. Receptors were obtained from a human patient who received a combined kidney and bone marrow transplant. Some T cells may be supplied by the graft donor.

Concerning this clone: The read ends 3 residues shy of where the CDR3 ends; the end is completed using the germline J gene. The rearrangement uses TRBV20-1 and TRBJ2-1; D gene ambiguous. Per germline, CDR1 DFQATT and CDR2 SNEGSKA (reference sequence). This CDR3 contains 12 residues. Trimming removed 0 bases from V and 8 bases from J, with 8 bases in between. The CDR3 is CSARDLGDEQFF. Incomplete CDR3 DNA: TGCAGTGCTAGAGATCTGGGCGATGAG.

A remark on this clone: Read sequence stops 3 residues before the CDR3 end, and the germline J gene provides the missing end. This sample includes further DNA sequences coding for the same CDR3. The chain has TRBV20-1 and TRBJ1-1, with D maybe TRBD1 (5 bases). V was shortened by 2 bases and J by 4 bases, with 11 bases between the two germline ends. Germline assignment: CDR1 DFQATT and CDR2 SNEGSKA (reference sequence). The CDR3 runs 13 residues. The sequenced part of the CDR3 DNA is TGCAGTGCTAGACGGCAGGGAGGCACTGAA. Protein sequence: CSARRQGGTE. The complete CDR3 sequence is CSARRQGGTEAFF.